This TCR beta chain is from a study of blood T cell repertoires in COVID-19. For the study at large: Spain, Italy and the United States supplied samples that represented acute and convalescent COVID-19. Sample material is recorded as cDNA or gDNA derived from T cells, B-cell-depleted T cells, or PBMCs.

This table comes from immunoSEQ multiplex PCR, and its TCRdb copy is limited to in-frame clones, with some not included. The data show about 110,000 clones, approximately 90% seen once. Germline-derived CDR1 and CDR2 are MDHEN and SYDVKM. With V trimmed by 5 bases and J by 5 bases, 9 bases remained unmatched. The CDR3 runs 16 residues. This chain connects TRBV28 to TRBJ2-1; 10 bases line up with TRBD2. The sequence was obtained from a woman aged 45 to 65 with acute or convalescent COVID-19. What was sequenced was peripheral blood. In DNA, the CDR3 is TGTGCCAGCAGTACCTCTAGCGGGAGCCCACACAATGAGCAGTTCTTC. Residues: CASSTSSGSPHNEQFF.